This TCR beta chain was sequenced for a study of T cells after posttransplantation cyclophosphamide. This related bone marrow graft donor gave peripheral blood on the day of marrow donation. In this sample, this clone turned up many times. Its antigen remains unknown. General study results and limits: Later blood repertoires were often dominated by clones from the donor CD8+ memory compartment. Skin or GI-infiltrating T cells shared few TRB sequences with blood. Recipient CMV seropositivity and CMV reactivation strongly tracked TRB clonality.

Profiling relied on immunoSEQ multiplex PCR, and the TCRdb table lists in-frame clones only, not all of them. This sample shows tens of thousands of clones and no singletons; roughly 2.5% rests with the ten largest. The V and J ends lost 1 base and 0 bases respectively, with 7 bases between them. Germline-derived CDR1 and CDR2 are SEHNR and FQNEAQ (reference sequence). The CDR3 runs to 15 residues. This sequence joins TRBV7-9 and TRBJ1-3; no reliable D call. The sequenced sample was PBMCs. This TCR came from a man aged 45-65 years in good health, CMV-negative, and a related stem cell transplant donor. The CDR3: CASSLGGISGNTIYF. The CDR3 coding sequence is TGTGCCAGCAGCTTAGGCGGAATCTCTGGAAACACCATATATTTT. Based on the CDR3 plus reference TRBV7-9 and TRBJ1-3, the full variable domain is DTGVSQNPRHKITKRGQNVTFRCDPISEHNRLYWYRQTLGQGPEFLTYFQNEAQLEKSRLLSDRFSAERPKGSFSTLEIQRTEQGDSAMYLCASSLGGISGNTIYFGEGSWLTVV.